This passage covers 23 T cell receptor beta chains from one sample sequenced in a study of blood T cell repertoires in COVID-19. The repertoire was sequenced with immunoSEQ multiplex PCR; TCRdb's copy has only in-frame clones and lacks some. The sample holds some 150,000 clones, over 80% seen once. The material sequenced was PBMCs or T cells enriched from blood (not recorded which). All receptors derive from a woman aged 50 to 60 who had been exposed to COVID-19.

The CDR3 here is CASGPGTPNEKLFF. In DNA, the CDR3 is TGTGCCAGCGGTCCGGGTACACCTAATGAAAAACTGTTTTTT. The J gene is TRBJ1-4, the V gene TRBV27, with D unresolved. There are 14 residues in the CDR3. The V end was cut by 8 bases, the J end by 3 bases, with 13 bases between. CDR1 and CDR2 (germline): MNHEY, SMNVEV (reference sequence).

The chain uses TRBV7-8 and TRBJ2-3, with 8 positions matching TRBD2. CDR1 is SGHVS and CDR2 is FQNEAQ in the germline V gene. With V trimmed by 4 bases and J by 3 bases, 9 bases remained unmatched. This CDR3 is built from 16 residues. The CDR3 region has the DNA TGTGCCAGCAGCTCATATCAAGGACTAGCAACAGATACGCAGTATTTT. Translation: CASSSYQGLATDTQYF.

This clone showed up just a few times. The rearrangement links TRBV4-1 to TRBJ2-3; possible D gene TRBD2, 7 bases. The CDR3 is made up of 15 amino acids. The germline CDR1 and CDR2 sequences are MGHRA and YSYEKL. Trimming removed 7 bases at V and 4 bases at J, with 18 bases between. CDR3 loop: CASIGSPGGADTQYF. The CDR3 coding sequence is TGCGCCAGCATCGGTAGTCCGGGGGGCGCAGATACGCAGTATTTT.

The CDR3 region has the DNA TGTGCCAGCAGTTTCGACTTGGCCACAGATACGCAGTATTTT. Encoded protein: CASSFDLATDTQYF. The chain has TRBV5-5 and TRBJ2-3, with D unresolved. This CDR3 has 14 residues. Germline V CDR1 and CDR2: SGHKS, YYEKEE (reference sequence). Trimming took 5 bases from V and 2 from J, leaving 12 bases between them. The entire variable domain, with the rest obtained from reference TRBV5-5 and TRBJ2-3, is as follows: DAGVTQSPTHLIKTRGQQVTLRCSPISGHKSVSWYQQVLGQGPQFIFQYYEKEERGRGNFPDRFSARQFPNYSSELNVNALLLGDSALYLCASSFDLATDTQYFGPGTRLTVL.

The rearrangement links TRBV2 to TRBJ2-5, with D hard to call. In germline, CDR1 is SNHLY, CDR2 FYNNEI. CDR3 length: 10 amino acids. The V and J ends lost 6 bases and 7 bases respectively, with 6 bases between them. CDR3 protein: CASRTRTQYF. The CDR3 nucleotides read TGTGCCAGCAGAACACGGACCCAGTACTTC.

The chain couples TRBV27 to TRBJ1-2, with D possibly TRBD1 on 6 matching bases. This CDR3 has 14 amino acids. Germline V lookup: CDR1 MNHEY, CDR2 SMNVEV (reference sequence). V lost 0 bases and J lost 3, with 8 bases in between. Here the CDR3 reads CASSLSTGYYGYTF. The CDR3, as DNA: TGTGCCAGCAGTTTATCGACAGGCTACTATGGCTACACCTTC.

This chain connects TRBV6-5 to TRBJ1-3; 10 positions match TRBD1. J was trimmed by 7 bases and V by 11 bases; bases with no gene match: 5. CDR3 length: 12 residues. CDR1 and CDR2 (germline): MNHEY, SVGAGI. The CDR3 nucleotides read TGTGCCGGGGGGACAGGGGCGAACACCATATATTTT. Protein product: CAGGTGANTIYF.

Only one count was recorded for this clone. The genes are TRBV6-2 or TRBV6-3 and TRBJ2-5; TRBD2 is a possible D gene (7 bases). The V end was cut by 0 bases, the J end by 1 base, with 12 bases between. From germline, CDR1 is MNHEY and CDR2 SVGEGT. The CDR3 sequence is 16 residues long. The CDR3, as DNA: TGTGCCAGCAGTTACTCGATGGCGGGGGCCCAAGAGACCCAGTACTTC. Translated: CASSYSMAGAQETQYF.

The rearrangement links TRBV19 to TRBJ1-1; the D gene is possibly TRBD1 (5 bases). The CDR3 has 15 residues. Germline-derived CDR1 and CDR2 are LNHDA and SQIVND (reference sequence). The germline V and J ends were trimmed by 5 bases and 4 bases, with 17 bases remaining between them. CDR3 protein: CASSPGRGGVTEAFF. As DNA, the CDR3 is TGTGCCAGTAGTCCTGGTCGGGGGGGGGTCACTGAAGCTTTCTTT. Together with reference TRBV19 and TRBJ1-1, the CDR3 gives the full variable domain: DGGITQSPKYLFRKEGQNVTLSCEQNLNHDAMYWYRQDPGQGLRLIYYSQIVNDFQKGDIAEGYSVSREKKESFPLTVTSAQKNPTAFYLCASSPGRGGVTEAFFGQGTRLTVV.

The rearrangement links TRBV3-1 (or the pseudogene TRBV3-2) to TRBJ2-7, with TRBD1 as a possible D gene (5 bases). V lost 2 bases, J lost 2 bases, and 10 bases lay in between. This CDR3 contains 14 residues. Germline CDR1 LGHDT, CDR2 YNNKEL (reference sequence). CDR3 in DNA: TGTGCCAGCAGCCAAAGTCAGGGCACCTACGAGCAGTACTTC. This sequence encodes CASSQSQGTYEQYF.

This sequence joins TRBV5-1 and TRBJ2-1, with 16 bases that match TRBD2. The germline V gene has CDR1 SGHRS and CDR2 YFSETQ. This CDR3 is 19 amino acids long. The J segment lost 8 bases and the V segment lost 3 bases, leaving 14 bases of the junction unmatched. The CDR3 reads CASSSTGTSGRGGRYEQFF. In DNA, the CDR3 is TGCGCCAGCAGCTCAACCGGGACTAGCGGGAGGGGTGGAAGGTATGAGCAGTTCTTC. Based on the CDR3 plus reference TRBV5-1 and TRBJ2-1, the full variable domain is KAGVTQTPRYLIKTRGQQVTLSCSPISGHRSVSWYQQTPGQGLQFLFEYFSETQRNKGNFPGRFSGRQFSNSRSEMNVSTLELGDSALYLCASSSTGTSGRGGRYEQFFGPGTRLTVL.

The CDR3 here is CASSQEGGRAGPSNIQYF. For the CDR3, the DNA is TGTGCCAGCAGCCAAGAAGGGGGCCGGGCGGGACCATCAAACATTCAGTACTTC. This chain joins TRBV4-2 and TRBJ2-4; the D gene is possibly TRBD1 (7 bases). This CDR3 region has 18 residues. The ends were cut back, 0 bases at V and 6 bases at J, with 21 bases in the middle. Germline CDR1 is LGHNA and CDR2 is YNFKEQ.

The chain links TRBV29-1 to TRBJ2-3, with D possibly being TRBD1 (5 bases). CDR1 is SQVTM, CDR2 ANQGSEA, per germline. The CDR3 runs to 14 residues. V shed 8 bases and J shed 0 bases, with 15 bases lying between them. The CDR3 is CSLRVGVSTDTQYF. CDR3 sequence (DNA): TGCAGCCTTAGAGTAGGGGTAAGCACAGATACGCAGTATTTT.

The CDR3 nucleotides read TGCGCCAGCAGCCAAGATTGGGGGCGGGAGTTTGAGCAGTTCTTC. This codes for CASSQDWGREFEQFF. The V and J genes are TRBV4-3 and TRBJ2-1; weak D call: TRBD2 (7 bases). The CDR3 contains 15 residues. With 0 bases removed from V and 9 bases from J, the gap between germline ends came to 15 bases. Germline assignment: CDR1 LGHNA and CDR2 YSLEER.

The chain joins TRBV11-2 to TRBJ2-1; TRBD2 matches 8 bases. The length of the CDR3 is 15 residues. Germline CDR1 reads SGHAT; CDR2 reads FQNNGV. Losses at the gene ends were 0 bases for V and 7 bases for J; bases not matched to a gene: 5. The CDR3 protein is CASSLDGGAGNEQFF. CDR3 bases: TGTGCCAGCAGCTTAGACGGGGGGGCCGGGAATGAGCAGTTCTTC.

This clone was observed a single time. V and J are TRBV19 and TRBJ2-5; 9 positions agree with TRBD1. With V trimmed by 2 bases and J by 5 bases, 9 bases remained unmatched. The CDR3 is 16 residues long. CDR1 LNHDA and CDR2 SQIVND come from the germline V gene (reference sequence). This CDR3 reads CASSITGTGTGETQYF. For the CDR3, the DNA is TGTGCCAGTAGTATAACCGGGACAGGGACGGGCGAGACCCAGTACTTC.

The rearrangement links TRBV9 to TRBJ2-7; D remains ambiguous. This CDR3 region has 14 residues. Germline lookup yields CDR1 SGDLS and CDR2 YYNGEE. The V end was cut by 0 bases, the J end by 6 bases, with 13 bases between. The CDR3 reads CASSVGNQASEQYF. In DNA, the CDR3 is TGTGCCAGCAGCGTAGGGAACCAGGCGAGCGAGCAGTACTTC.

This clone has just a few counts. DNA of the CDR3: TGTGCCATCAGTGAGTCAACAGGGGGCGTCGGCACAGATACGCAGTATTTT. Its protein product is CAISESTGGVGTDTQYF. This chain links TRBV10-3 with TRBJ2-3; 9 positions agree with TRBD1. Germline CDR1 and CDR2: ENHRY and SYGVKD. This CDR3 comprises 17 residues. The V gene end was trimmed by 0 bases and the J gene end by 1 base; junction bases not matched to a gene: 5.

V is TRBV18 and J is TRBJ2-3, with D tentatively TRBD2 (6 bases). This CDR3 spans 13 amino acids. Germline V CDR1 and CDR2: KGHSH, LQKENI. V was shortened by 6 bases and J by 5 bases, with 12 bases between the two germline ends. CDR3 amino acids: CASSPRAGDTQYF. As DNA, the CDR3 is TGTGCCAGCTCGCCGAGAGCGGGAGATACGCAGTATTTT.

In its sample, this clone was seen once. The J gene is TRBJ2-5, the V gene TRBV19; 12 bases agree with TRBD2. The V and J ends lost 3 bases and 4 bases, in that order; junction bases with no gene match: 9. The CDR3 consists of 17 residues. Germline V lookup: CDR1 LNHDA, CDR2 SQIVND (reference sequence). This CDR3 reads CASSIGLGLAGTETQYF. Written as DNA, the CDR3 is TGTGCCAGTAGTATTGGACTCGGACTAGCGGGAACAGAGACCCAGTACTTC.

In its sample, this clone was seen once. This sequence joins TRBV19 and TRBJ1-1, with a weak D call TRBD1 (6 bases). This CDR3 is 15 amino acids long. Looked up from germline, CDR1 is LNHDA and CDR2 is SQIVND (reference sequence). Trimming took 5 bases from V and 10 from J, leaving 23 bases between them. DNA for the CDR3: TGTGCCAGTAGTTCCTACCCTGGACAGCCCATCGCAGCTTTCTTT. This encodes CASSSYPGQPIAAFF.

As DNA, the CDR3 is TGTGCCAGCAGGGTGGGGACAGGGTTCCGGTCACCCCTCCACTTT. Protein: CASRVGTGFRSPLHF. This sequence joins TRBV2 and TRBJ1-6; 9 nucleotides agree with TRBD1. Looked up from germline, CDR1 is SNHLY and CDR2 is FYNNEI. The CDR3 spans 15 residues. The ends lost 6 bases at V and 10 bases at J; junction bases unmatched: 10.

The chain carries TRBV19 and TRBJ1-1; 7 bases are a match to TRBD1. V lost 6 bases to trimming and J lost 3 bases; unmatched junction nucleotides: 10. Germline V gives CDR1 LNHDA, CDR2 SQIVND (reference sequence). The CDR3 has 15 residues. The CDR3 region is CASRVGGTVHTEAFF. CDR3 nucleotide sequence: TGTGCCAGTAGAGTAGGGGGGACAGTACACACTGAAGCTTTCTTT.